The present T cell receptor beta chain was sequenced within a study of shared clonotypes between healthy human individuals. Measured with immunoSEQ multiplex PCR; TCRdb has only the in-frame clones, and not every one. The repertoire holds 450,000 to 700,000 clones, with 95% as singletons. Terminally differentiated effector memory CD45RA+ cells were left out of the naive CD8 fraction, which was CD45RO-negative and positively selected for CCR7. Germline V gene data show CDR1 as SQVTM and CDR2 as ANQGSEA. This CDR3 has 14 residues. V was clipped by 2 bases and J by 5 bases, with 16 bases between them. The chain has TRBV29-1 and TRBJ2-7, with a possible D match to TRBD1 (6 bases). The TCR originated in a young woman in good health. Sequencing input: naive CD8+ T cells sorted from blood. The CDR3 DNA sequence: TGCAGCGTTGAATCCCCACAGGGTGGCAACGAGCAGTACTTC. It encodes CSVESPQGGNEQYF.